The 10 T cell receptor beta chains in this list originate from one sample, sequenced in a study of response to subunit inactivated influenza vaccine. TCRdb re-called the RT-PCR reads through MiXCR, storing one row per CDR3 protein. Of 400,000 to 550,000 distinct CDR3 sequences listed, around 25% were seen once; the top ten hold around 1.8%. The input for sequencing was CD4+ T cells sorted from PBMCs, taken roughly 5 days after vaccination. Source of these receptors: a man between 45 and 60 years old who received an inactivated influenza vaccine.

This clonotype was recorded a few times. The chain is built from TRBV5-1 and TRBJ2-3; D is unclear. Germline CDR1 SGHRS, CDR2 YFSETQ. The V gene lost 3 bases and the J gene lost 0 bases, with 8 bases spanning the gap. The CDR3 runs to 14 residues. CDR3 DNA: TGCGCCAGCAGCTCCCAGACTAGCACAGATACGCAGTATTTT. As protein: CASSSQTSTDTQYF. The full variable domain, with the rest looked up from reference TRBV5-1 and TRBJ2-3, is KAGVTQTPRYLIKTRGQQVTLSCSPISGHRSVSWYQQTPGQGLQFLFEYFSETQRNKGNFPGRFSGRQFSNSRSEMNVSTLELGDSALYLCASSSQTSTDTQYFGPGTRLTVL.

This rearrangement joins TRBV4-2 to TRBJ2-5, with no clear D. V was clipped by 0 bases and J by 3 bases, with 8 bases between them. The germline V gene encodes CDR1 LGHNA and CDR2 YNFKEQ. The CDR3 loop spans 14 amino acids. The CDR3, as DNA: TGTGCCAGCAGCCAAGATCGCGTGGAAGAGACCCAGTACTTC. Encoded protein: CASSQDRVEETQYF.

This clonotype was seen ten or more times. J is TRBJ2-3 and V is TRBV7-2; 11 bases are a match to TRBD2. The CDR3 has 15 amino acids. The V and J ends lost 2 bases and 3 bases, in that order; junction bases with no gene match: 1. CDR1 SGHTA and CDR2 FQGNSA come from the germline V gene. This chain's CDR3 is CASSLRLAGTDTQYF. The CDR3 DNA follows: TGTGCCAGCAGCTTAAGACTAGCGGGGACAGATACGCAGTATTTT.

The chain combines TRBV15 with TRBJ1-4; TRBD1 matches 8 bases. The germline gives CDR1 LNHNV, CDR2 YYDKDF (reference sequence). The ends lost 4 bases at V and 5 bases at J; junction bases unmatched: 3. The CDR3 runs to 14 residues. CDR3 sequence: CATSTRTGNEKLFF. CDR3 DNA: TGTGCCACCAGCACAAGGACAGGGAATGAAAAACTGTTTTTT.

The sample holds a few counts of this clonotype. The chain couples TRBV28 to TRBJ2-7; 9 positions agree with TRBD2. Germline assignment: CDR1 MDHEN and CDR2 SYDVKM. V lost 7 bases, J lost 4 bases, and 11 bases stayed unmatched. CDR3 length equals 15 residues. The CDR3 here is CASTSRIAGVYEQYF. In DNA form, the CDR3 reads TGTGCCAGCACCAGTCGGATAGCGGGAGTATACGAGCAGTACTTC.

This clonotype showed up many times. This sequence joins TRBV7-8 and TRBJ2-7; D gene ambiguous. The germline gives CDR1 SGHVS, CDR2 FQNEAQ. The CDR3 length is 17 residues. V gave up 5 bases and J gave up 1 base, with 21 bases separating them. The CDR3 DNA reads TGTGCCAGCAGCCCGAGACTTACCGGGTCCAAATCCTACGAGCAGTACTTC. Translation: CASSPRLTGSKSYEQYF.

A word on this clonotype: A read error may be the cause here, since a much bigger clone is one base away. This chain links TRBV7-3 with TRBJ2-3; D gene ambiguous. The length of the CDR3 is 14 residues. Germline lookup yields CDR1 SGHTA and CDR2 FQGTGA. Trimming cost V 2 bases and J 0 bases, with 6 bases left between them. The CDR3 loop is CASSLYGSTDTQYF. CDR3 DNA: TGTGCCAGCAGCTTATACGGGAGCACAGATACGCAGTATTTT.

The chain's CDR3 is CASSPQGRNTEAFF. For the CDR3, the DNA is TGTGCCAGCAGCCCCCAGGGGAGGAACACTGAAGCTTTCTTT. V usage is TRBV7-9 and J usage is TRBJ1-1; D may be TRBD1 (6 bases). CDR1 is SEHNR and CDR2 is FQNEAQ in the germline V gene (reference sequence). With 5 bases removed from V and 1 base from J, the gap between germline ends came to 11 bases. The CDR3 is 14 amino acids.

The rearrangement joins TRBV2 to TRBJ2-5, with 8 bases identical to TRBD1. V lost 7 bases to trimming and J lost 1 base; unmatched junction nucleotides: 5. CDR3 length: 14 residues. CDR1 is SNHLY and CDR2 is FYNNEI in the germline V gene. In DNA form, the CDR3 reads TGTGCCAGCACTCCGGACAGGGCCCAAGAGACCCAGTACTTC. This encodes CASTPDRAQETQYF.

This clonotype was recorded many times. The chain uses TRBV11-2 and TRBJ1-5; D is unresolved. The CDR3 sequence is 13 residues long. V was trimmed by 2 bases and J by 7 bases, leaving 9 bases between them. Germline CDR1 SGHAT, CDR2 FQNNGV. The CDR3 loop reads CASSLSAGQPQHF. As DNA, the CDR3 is TGTGCCAGCAGCTTATCGGCGGGCCAGCCCCAGCATTTT. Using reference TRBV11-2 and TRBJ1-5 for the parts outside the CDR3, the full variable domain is EAGVAQSPRYKIIEKRQSVAFWCNPISGHATLYWYQQILGQGPKLLIQFQNNGVVDDSQLPKDRFSAERLKGVDSTLKIQPAKLEDSAVYLCASSLSAGQPQHFGDGTRLSIL.